What follows describes a single TCR beta chain. The data were taken from a study of blood T cell repertoires in COVID-19. The assay was immunoSEQ multiplex PCR, and TCRdb's table has in-frame clones only and misses some. The table includes a few hundred thousand clones, 85% to 90% detected once. Germline V CDR1 and CDR2: SGHTA, FQGNSA. V dropped 0 bases and J dropped 10 bases, with 19 bases sitting between them. This CDR3 has 17 residues. The source is a woman aged 18-35 years with acute COVID-19. The sample taken for sequencing was PBMCs or T cells enriched from blood (not recorded which). V is TRBV7-2 and J is TRBJ1-6; D remains ambiguous. In nucleotides, the CDR3 is TGTGCCAGCAGCTTAGCGCGGGCTCCGGTGTTTAGATCACCCCTCCACTTT. It yields the protein CASSLARAPVFRSPLHF.